The rows below give T cell receptor beta chains drawn from one sample of a study of T cells in Graves' hyperthyroidism and ophthalmopathy. A single record per CDR3 protein comes from TCRdb applying MiXCR to the multiplex PCR reads. Of 160,000 or so distinct CDR3 sequences listed, 9.4% are singletons. The sample was blood. The receptor set was obtained from a woman aged 18-29 years with Graves' hyperthyroidism that later progressed to Graves' ophthalmopathy. The CDR3 runs from the conserved cysteine through the conserved F or W. Fields, in order: V gene, J gene, clone size, D gene, CDR3 DNA, CDR3 protein. The D gene is left open where the match is weak. Rows give clone size only sometimes, using once, few, many, or a class for an expanded clone.

>TRBV12-3/TRBV12-4|TRBJ2-1|many|NA
TGTGCCAGCAGTTTCTTAAATGAGCAGTTCTTC
CASSFLNEQFF
>TRBV6-5|TRBJ1-1|many|NA
TGTGCCAGCAGTTACTCGTTTGGGGGATCGGAGAACACTGAAGCTTTCTTT
CASSYSFGGSENTEAFF
>TRBV27|TRBJ1-5|many|TRBD1
TGTGCCAGCGCAGGACAGGCTACTCGGCCCCAGCATTTT
CASAGQATRPQHF
>TRBV7-9|TRBJ2-7|NA|NA
TGTGCCAGCAGCTTAGTATGGTACAAGGGGGAAGCCTACGAGCAGTACTTC
CASSLVWYKGEAYEQYF
>TRBV20-1|TRBJ1-4|many|NA
TGCAGTGCAAAAAGACAGGCAGGGACTGAGGAAAAACTGTTTTTT
CSAKRQAGTEEKLFF
>TRBV30|TRBJ2-7|NA|TRBD2
TGTGCCTGGGGTGGGCGCGGGAGGAACTACGAGCAGTACTTC
CAWGGRGRNYEQYF
>TRBV3-1|TRBJ2-7|many|NA
TGTGCCAGCAGCCAAGAAGGACCCACTTTAACCTACGAGCAGTACTTC
CASSQEGPTLTYEQYF
>TRBV10-3|TRBJ2-2|NA|NA
TGTGCCATCAGTGAGTTAGCCAGCATAACCGGGGAGCTGTTTTTT
CAISELASITGELFF
>TRBV7-8|TRBJ2-7|many|NA
TGTGCCAGCAGCTTAGGGGGCAGGACCTCCTACGAGCAGTACTTC
CASSLGGRTSYEQYF
>TRBV3-1|TRBJ1-2|many|NA
TGTGCCAGCAGCCAAGACGGCAGGGCTGGGGGCTACACCTTC
CASSQDGRAGGYTF
>TRBV5-1|TRBJ2-1|NA|NA
TGCGCCAGCAGCCCCGTGGGGGCCAGCTCCTACAATGAGCAGTTCTTC
CASSPVGASSYNEQFF
>TRBV20-1|TRBJ2-7|many|TRBD2
TGCAGTGCTAGGGGAGGCGGGAGCTCCTACGAGCAGTACTTC
CSARGGGSSYEQYF
>TRBV3-1|TRBJ1-4|many|NA
TGTGCCAGCAGCCCCACGGGGGTACGCGAAAAACTGTTTTTT
CASSPTGVREKLFF
>TRBV7-9|TRBJ1-2|many|NA
TGTGCCAGCAGCCCCCCAAACCCGGGAGCCCGGTTCTATGGCTACACCTTC
CASSPPNPGARFYGYTF
>TRBV24-1|TRBJ1-5|many|TRBD1
TGTGCCACCAGTGCCACCGGACAGGGGGGCAATCAGCCCCAGCATTTT
CATSATGQGGNQPQHF
>TRBV6-1|TRBJ1-1|many|TRBD1
TGTGCCAGCGAAGACAGGGCACGGAACACTGAAGCTTTCTTT
CASEDRARNTEAFF
>TRBV25-1|TRBJ2-1|few|NA
TGTGCCAGCAGTGAAGGACTGAGGAGTGGACGCTATGAGCAGTTCTTC
CASSEGLRSGRYEQFF
>TRBV7-3|TRBJ2-2|NA|NA
TGTGCCATCCTCCCGCATTACAGTGAGCTGTTTTTT
CAILPHYSELFF
>TRBV10-2|TRBJ1-1|many|NA
TGCGCCAGCATCGGTTTTCGGGACACTGAAGCTTTCTTT
CASIGFRDTEAFF
>TRBV7-8|TRBJ2-5|many|TRBD2
TGTGCCAGCAGCTTAGTCTCTCTTAGCGGGAGTGTGTTAGAGACCCAGTACTTC
CASSLVSLSGSVLETQYF
>TRBV11-1|TRBJ2-4|many|TRBD2
TGTGCCAGCAGCATTAGCGGGGTAGCCAAAAACATTCAGTACTTC
CASSISGVAKNIQYF
>TRBV29-1|TRBJ2-3|many|TRBD2
TGCAGCGTTGTTCTTGCTAGCGGGGCCACAGATACGCAGTATTTT
CSVVLASGATDTQYF
>TRBV9|TRBJ2-2|many|NA
TGTGCCAGCAGCGTAGGAGTCACCGGGGAGCTGTTTTTT
CASSVGVTGELFF
>TRBV7-3|TRBJ2-1|NA|NA
TGTGCCAGCAGCTTAAATCGGGGGGCGGGCTACAATGAGCAGTTCTTC
CASSLNRGAGYNEQFF
>TRBV6-5|TRBJ2-7|NA|NA
TGTGCCAGCAGTTACGCGGACTTTTACGAGCAGTACTTC
CASSYADFYEQYF
>TRBV16|TRBJ2-1|many|NA
TGTGCCAGCAGCTTAGGGCTCGGCAATGAGCAGTTCTTC
CASSLGLGNEQFF
>TRBV30|TRBJ1-5|many|NA
TGTGCCTGGAGTAACACAGGGAATCAGCCCCAGCATTTT
CAWSNTGNQPQHF
>TRBV12-3/TRBV12-4|TRBJ2-5|many|TRBD2
TGTGCCAGCAGTTTAGGTCTAGCGGGAGTTGAGACCCAGTACTTC
CASSLGLAGVETQYF